Shown below are 24 T cell receptor beta chains from a single sample sequenced in a study of monozygotic twins with inflammatory bowel disease (dated by TCRdb to about 2019). Libraries came from 5' RACE. This sample was sequenced with an Illumina HiSeq 2500. Following TCRdb reprocessing, every CDR3 protein sequence forms one entry, and DNA is not provided. The table of this sample itemizes tens of thousands of distinct CDR3 sequences. Less than 8% of the sample comes from the top ten. The specimen sequenced was blood. The receptors come from a human donor with ulcerative colitis or Crohn's disease, or a healthy co-twin of an affected twin (not recorded which).

The chain joins TRBV20-1 to TRBJ1-5; the D call from TCRdb, TRBD1, cannot be confirmed without DNA. The CDR3 sequence is 14 residues long. The germline V gene has CDR1 DFQATT and CDR2 SNEGSKA (reference sequence). The CDR3 reads CSAGTGTVYQPQHF.

J is TRBJ1-4 and V is TRBV18; as DNA is missing, the TRBD1 call by TCRdb cannot be tested. Germline V gene data show CDR1 as KGHSH and CDR2 as LQKENI. The CDR3 is 15 amino acids. The chain's CDR3 is CASSPYSPGDEKLFF.

The J gene is TRBJ1-1, the V gene TRBV6-5. CDR1 and CDR2 (germline): MNHEY, SVGAGI. The CDR3 loop spans 16 amino acids. The CDR3 spells CASSYSTGGANTEAFF.

The CDR3 sequence is CATSSLAGGHNEQFF. V is TRBV15 and J is TRBJ2-1; the TCRdb call, TRBD2, lacks DNA for checking. The germline CDR1 and CDR2 sequences are LNHNV and YYDKDF (reference sequence). There are 15 residues in the CDR3.

This chain uses TRBV5-5 with TRBJ1-1. The CDR3 has 12 amino acids. Germline V gives CDR1 SGHKS, CDR2 YYEKEE (reference sequence). The CDR3 sequence is CASSLKGREAFF.

CDR3 amino acids: CASSLGGTSGENEQFF. The chain uses TRBV5-1 and TRBJ2-1; without DNA, the TCRdb call of TRBD2 cannot be checked. The CDR3 is 16 amino acids. Per the germline V gene, CDR1 is SGHRS and CDR2 is YFSETQ.

V usage is TRBV5-4 and J usage is TRBJ1-1; checking the TCRdb D call of TRBD1 is not possible without DNA. There are 12 residues in the CDR3. Looked up from germline, CDR1 is SGHNT and CDR2 is YYREEE (reference sequence). CDR3 loop: CASSSFGGKAFF.

The rearrangement joins TRBV5-6 to TRBJ1-1. The CDR3 contains 13 residues. Germline V gene data show CDR1 as SGHDT and CDR2 as YYEEEE. CDR3 sequence: CASSFDRNTEAFF.

This chain connects TRBV28 to TRBJ1-1. Germline V gene data show CDR1 as MDHEN and CDR2 as SYDVKM. The CDR3 sequence is 15 residues long. The CDR3 region is CASTIPRGGYTEAFF.

This chain links TRBV20-1 with TRBJ2-3; TCRdb's assignment of TRBD1 cannot be checked, as there is no DNA. CDR3 size: 12 residues. Germline values: CDR1 DFQATT, CDR2 SNEGSKA (reference sequence). This CDR3 is CSARGGARTQYF.

The chain is built from TRBV6-1 and TRBJ2-5; the TCRdb call, TRBD2, lacks DNA for checking. CDR1 and CDR2 from the germline V gene are MNHNS and SASEGT. There are 15 residues in the CDR3. This CDR3 reads CASSGAGGIQETQYF.

Here the CDR3 reads CASSEQGRNQPQHF. J is TRBJ1-5 and V is TRBV6-1; TCRdb gives TRBD1 as the D gene, but with no DNA this cannot be confirmed. The V gene's germline CDR1 is MNHNS and CDR2 SASEGT. The CDR3 has 14 amino acids.

This chain uses TRBV5-8 with TRBJ1-5; the D gene TCRdb calls, TRBD1, cannot be checked with no DNA. CDR1 and CDR2 (germline): SGHTS, YDEGEE. This CDR3 has 15 amino acids. CDR3 sequence reads: CASSSMRQGIRPQHF.

The chain employs TRBV10-3 and TRBJ2-5; there is no DNA to check the TCRdb D call of TRBD1. Germline V CDR1 and CDR2: ENHRY, SYGVKD. The CDR3 loop spans 13 amino acids. The CDR3 is CAIRRAPGETQYF.

The gene calls are TRBV5-6 and TRBJ1-4; TCRdb's assignment of TRBD1 cannot be checked, as there is no DNA. This CDR3 has 14 residues. Germline V gives CDR1 SGHDT, CDR2 YYEEEE. The chain's CDR3 is CASSSGQINEKLFF.

The genes are TRBV5-1 and TRBJ2-2; TCRdb reports TRBD1, a call that lacks DNA to check it against. The CDR3 totals 14 residues. The germline V gene has CDR1 SGHRS and CDR2 YFSETQ. The CDR3 protein is CASSAQGNTGELFF.

This chain joins TRBV20-1 and TRBJ2-7; absent DNA, TCRdb's TRBD1 call cannot be checked. The CDR3 consists of 11 residues. Germline V gives CDR1 DFQATT, CDR2 SNEGSKA (reference sequence). CDR3 amino acids: CSPTQGNEQYF.

The chain combines TRBV20-1 with TRBJ1-6. The CDR3 extends over 13 amino acids. Germline V gene lookup returns CDR1 DFQATT and CDR2 SNEGSKA (reference sequence). The CDR3 spells CSAIGSGGSPLHF.

V gene TRBV20-1 combines with J gene TRBJ1-5. The CDR3 has 16 amino acids. Germline values: CDR1 DFQATT, CDR2 SNEGSKA (reference sequence). Here the CDR3 reads CSAKGRDYSSNQPQHF.

J is TRBJ1-5 and V is TRBV19; TCRdb returns TRBD1, unconfirmable since there is no DNA. Germline V gene lookup returns CDR1 LNHDA and CDR2 SQIVND (reference sequence). The CDR3 sequence is 15 residues long. This CDR3 reads CASSIVGDRNQPQHF.

The chain uses TRBV28 and TRBJ1-2. Germline CDR1 and CDR2: MDHEN and SYDVKM. The CDR3 has 11 amino acids. CDR3 protein: CASSALRGYTF.

The chain combines TRBV7-3 with TRBJ1-1. CDR3 length: 14 residues. Per the germline V gene, CDR1 is SGHTA and CDR2 is FQGTGA. The CDR3 here is CASSLEAGHTEAFF.

The rearrangement uses TRBV19 and TRBJ2-2; TCRdb indicates TRBD2, and absent DNA this call remains unverified. The germline V gene has CDR1 LNHDA and CDR2 SQIVND (reference sequence). The CDR3 is made up of 15 amino acids. The CDR3 sequence: CASSSRQAGTGELFF.

The chain employs TRBV5-1 and TRBJ2-2; TCRdb's assignment of TRBD1 cannot be checked, as there is no DNA. Germline CDR1 and CDR2: SGHRS and YFSETQ. This CDR3 spans 15 amino acids. The CDR3 loop reads CASSYRDSVTGELFF.